This T cell receptor beta chain was retrieved from a study of response to subunit inactivated influenza vaccine. Study-wide results and caveats: The authors suggested that few new T cells are recruited per seasonal influenza vaccination.

This clonotype was observed a few times. Its antigen is still unknown. TCRdb analysed the RT-PCR reads with MiXCR anew, one entry per CDR3 protein. The top ten hold roughly 11% of the sample, which has approximately 680,000 distinct CDR3 sequences, approximately 15% seen once. The receptor was isolated from a man aged 50-60 years who received an inactivated influenza vaccine. The sequencing here drew on PBMCs from blood, taken roughly 13 days after vaccination.

The DNA for the CDR3 is TGTGCCAGCAGGATGGGGGTGTCCTCCTACAATGAGCAGTTCTTC. Translating gives CASRMGVSSYNEQFF. The chain employs TRBV11-1 and TRBJ2-1; D is tentatively TRBD1 or TRBD2 (5 bases each). V was shortened by 6 bases and J by 0 bases, with 12 bases between the two germline ends. CDR3 length: 15 amino acids. Germline V gene lookup returns CDR1 SGHAT and CDR2 FQDESV (reference sequence).